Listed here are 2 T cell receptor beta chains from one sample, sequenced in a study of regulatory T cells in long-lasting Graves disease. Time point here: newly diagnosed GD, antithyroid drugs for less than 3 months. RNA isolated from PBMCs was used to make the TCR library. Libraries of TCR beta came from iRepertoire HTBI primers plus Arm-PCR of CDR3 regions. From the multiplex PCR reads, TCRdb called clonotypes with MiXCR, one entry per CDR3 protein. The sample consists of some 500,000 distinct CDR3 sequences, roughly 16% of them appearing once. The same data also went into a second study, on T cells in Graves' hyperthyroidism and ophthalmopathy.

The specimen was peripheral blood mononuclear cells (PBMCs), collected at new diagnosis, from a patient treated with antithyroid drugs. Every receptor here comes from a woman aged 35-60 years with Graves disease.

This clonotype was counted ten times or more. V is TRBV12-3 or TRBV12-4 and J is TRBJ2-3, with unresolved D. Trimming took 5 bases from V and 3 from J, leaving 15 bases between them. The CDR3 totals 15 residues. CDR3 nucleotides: TGTGCCAGCAGTCCCCCCCGGTTCGGGACAGATACGCAGTATTTT. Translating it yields CASSPPRFGTDTQYF.

CDR3 DNA: TGTGCCAGCAGCGCCTTAGCGGGGGCCATTTACAATGAGCAGTTCTTC. Encoded protein: CASSALAGAIYNEQFF. The genes are TRBV5-6 and TRBJ2-1; TRBD2 aligns across 9 bases. V lost 4 bases and J lost 4; bases outside the gene matches: 9. Germline assignment: CDR1 SGHDT and CDR2 YYEEEE. The CDR3 is 16 residues long.